Presented here are 21 T cell receptor beta chains from one specimen sequenced in a study of T cell responses to AZD1222 COVID-19 vaccine. Clones were sequenced by immunoSEQ multiplex PCR, and TCRdb holds only the in-frame ones, with some missing. This sample has about 160,000 clones, with 94% found just once. The sample consisted of peripheral blood, taken on day 0 of AZD1222 vaccination. These receptors were obtained from an adult in good health.

In its sample, this clone was seen once. CDR3 protein: CASSLGSAEAFF. CDR3 nucleotide sequence: TGCGCCAGCAGCTTGGGAAGTGCTGAAGCTTTCTTT. The chain uses TRBV5-1 and TRBJ1-1; the D is unclear. The V and J ends lost 0 bases and 6 bases respectively, with 6 bases between them. From germline, CDR1 is SGHRS and CDR2 YFSETQ. The CDR3 extends over 12 amino acids.

This chain connects TRBV7-9 to TRBJ2-3, with D perhaps matching TRBD1 (6 bases). V lost 0 bases and J lost 0, with 7 bases in between. Germline V lookup: CDR1 SEHNR, CDR2 FQNEAQ (reference sequence). The CDR3 runs 15 residues. CDR3 sequence (DNA): TGTGCCAGCAGCTTAGCGGGACAAAGCACAGATACGCAGTATTTT. This translates into CASSLAGQSTDTQYF.

This clone was seen a few times. CDR3 coding DNA: TGTGCCAGCAGTGCGTTTCCATATACGCAGTATTTT. Translating gives CASSAFPYTQYF. J is TRBJ2-3 and V is TRBV2; D ambiguous. Germline V gives CDR1 SNHLY, CDR2 FYNNEI. This CDR3 is 12 amino acids long. V dropped 4 bases and J dropped 7 bases, with 9 bases sitting between them.

V gene TRBV9 combines with J gene TRBJ2-1; the D is unclear. Germline lookup yields CDR1 SGDLS and CDR2 YYNGEE. The CDR3 has 15 amino acids. Trimming took off 0 bases at V and 7 bases at J, with 14 bases between the two ends. In DNA, the CDR3 is TGTGCCAGCAGCGTAGGGTCAAACCGGGTTAATGAGCAGTTCTTC. This translates into CASSVGSNRVNEQFF.

This rearrangement joins TRBV6-5 to TRBJ1-2; the D is unclear. The V end was cut by 0 bases, the J end by 2 bases, with 10 bases between. The CDR3 consists of 15 residues. The germline gives CDR1 MNHEY, CDR2 SVGAGI. CDR3 DNA sequence: TGTGCCAGCAGTTACTCGGCGAACGACAACTATGGCTACACCTTC. This gives the protein CASSYSANDNYGYTF.

The CDR3 spells CASSQDPQPEAFF. The CDR3 DNA reads TGCGCCAGCAGCCAAGATCCCCAACCTGAAGCTTTCTTT. The chain has TRBV4-1 and TRBJ1-1; the D is unclear. Germline V gene data show CDR1 as MGHRA and CDR2 as YSYEKL. Between the trimmed V and J ends, which lost 0 bases and 6 bases, there was a span of 8 bases. CDR3 length: 13 residues.

This chain joins TRBV4-1 and TRBJ1-1; D is unclear. Germline CDR1 is MGHRA and CDR2 is YSYEKL. CDR3 length: 19 amino acids. The germline V and J ends were trimmed by 2 bases and 1 base, with 23 bases remaining between them. In nucleotides, the CDR3 is TGCGCCAGCAGCCAACCCATTGTGTTTCGGAGCGCAGAGAACACTGAAGCTTTCTTT. Translation gives CASSQPIVFRSAENTEAFF.

The chain is built from TRBV10-3 and TRBJ1-1, with 9 positions matching TRBD1. There are 13 residues in the CDR3. Trimming at V came to 7 bases and at J to 7 bases, leaving 7 bases not matched to a gene. Germline assignment: CDR1 ENHRY and CDR2 SYGVKD. The CDR3 region has the DNA TGTGCCATCACAACGGGACAGGGCAATGAAGCTTTCTTT. Translation: CAITTGQGNEAFF.

This clone occurred once. The CDR3 region is CASSEQPGNTIYF. CDR3 coding DNA: TGTGCCAGCAGTGAACAGCCTGGAAACACCATATATTTT. The chain is built from TRBV2 and TRBJ1-3, with D unclear. The germline V and J ends were trimmed by 2 bases and 2 bases, with 4 bases remaining between them. Germline V lookup: CDR1 SNHLY, CDR2 FYNNEI. The CDR3 has 13 residues.

This chain links TRBV4-2 with TRBJ1-6; 8 bases map to TRBD1. Germline CDR1 LGHNA, CDR2 YNFKEQ. The ends lost 4 bases at V and 3 bases at J; junction bases unmatched: 2. The CDR3 has 15 amino acids. CDR3 coding DNA: TGTGCCAGCAGCCCGGGACAGGTCTATAATTCACCCCTCCACTTT. Its protein product is CASSPGQVYNSPLHF.

The chain combines TRBV2 with TRBJ1-2; tentative D call: TRBD1 (5 bases). V gave up 6 bases and J gave up 0 bases, with 17 bases separating them. CDR3 length: 16 residues. Germline V gene sequence: CDR1 SNHLY, CDR2 FYNNEI. The CDR3 region has the DNA TGTGCCAGCAGCCGTTGGGGACTGTCGTCTAACTATGGCTACACCTTC. Residues: CASSRWGLSSNYGYTF.

This chain connects TRBV7-9 to TRBJ2-7, with TRBD2 identical over 13 bases. V lost 5 bases and J lost 5; bases outside the gene matches: 3. This CDR3 spans 14 amino acids. Germline CDR1 is SEHNR and CDR2 is FQNEAQ (reference sequence). Here the CDR3 DNA reads TGTGCCAGCAGCGGGACTAGCGGGGCCCACGAGCAGTACGTC. Translated, it gives CASSGTSGAHEQYV.

The chain employs TRBV6-5 and TRBJ1-4; the match to TRBD1 covers 7 bases. Germline V gene data show CDR1 as MNHEY and CDR2 as SVGAGI. The CDR3 has 15 residues. Unmatched junction bases numbered 10, after V lost 5 bases and J lost 7 bases. The CDR3 sequence: CASSRQGVAGEKLFF. CDR3 nucleotide sequence: TGTGCCAGCAGTCGACAGGGCGTTGCGGGTGAAAAACTGTTTTTT.

The chain is built from TRBV27 and TRBJ2-3, with D perhaps matching TRBD1 (6 bases). This CDR3 is 15 amino acids long. The germline V gene has CDR1 MNHEY and CDR2 SMNVEV (reference sequence). Trimming took 2 bases from V and 3 from J, leaving 12 bases between them. CDR3 DNA: TGTGCCAGCAGTTTAGTGGGGGCGAGTACAGATACGCAGTATTTT. Translated, it gives CASSLVGASTDTQYF.

J is TRBJ2-3 and V is TRBV7-9; D possibly corresponds to TRBD1 (6 bases). This CDR3 comprises 13 residues. Trimming took 5 bases from V and 5 from J, leaving 11 bases between them. Germline-derived CDR1 and CDR2 are SEHNR and FQNEAQ (reference sequence). The DNA of the CDR3 is TGTGCCAGCAGCCCAGGGGTTGGAGATACGCAGTATTTT. Translation gives CASSPGVGDTQYF.

The rearrangement uses TRBV5-6 and TRBJ2-7, with D perhaps TRBD1 (5 bases). With 0 bases removed from V and 1 base from J, the gap between germline ends came to 8 bases. There are 14 residues in the CDR3. The germline V gene encodes CDR1 SGHDT and CDR2 YYEEEE. The CDR3 loop is CASSLGQGSYEQYV. Written as DNA, the CDR3 is TGTGCCAGCAGCTTGGGGCAGGGATCCTACGAGCAGTACGTC.

This clone has just one count. The chain employs TRBV5-1 and TRBJ2-3; no clear D gene. The CDR3 totals 14 residues. Germline-derived CDR1 and CDR2 are SGHRS and YFSETQ. V was cut by 4 bases and J by 0 bases, with 9 bases left in between. CDR3 sequence (DNA): TGCGCCAGCAGCACCGCGACTAGCACAGATACGCAGTATTTT. This encodes CASSTATSTDTQYF.

The chain uses TRBV5-6 and TRBJ2-5; maybe TRBD1 (5 bases). Germline CDR1 reads SGHDT; CDR2 reads YYEEEE. This CDR3 contains 17 residues. V lost 2 bases to trimming and J lost 1 base, with 18 bases between them. CDR3 nucleotide sequence: TGTGCCAGCAGCTTTGGGATTAACTTGGACATCCAAGAGACCCAGTACTTC. Translation gives CASSFGINLDIQETQYF.

This chain links TRBV4-1 with TRBJ2-3, with 11 bases lining up with TRBD2. CDR1 is MGHRA and CDR2 is YSYEKL in the germline V gene. The CDR3 sequence is 18 residues long. J was trimmed by 6 bases and V by 2 bases; bases with no gene match: 13. Here the CDR3 reads CASSQSPTLAGGGDTQYF. The DNA of the CDR3 is TGCGCCAGCAGCCAAAGCCCAACGCTAGCGGGGGGTGGGGATACGCAGTATTTT.

The chain employs TRBV3-1 (or the pseudogene TRBV3-2) and TRBJ1-1; D ambiguous. V lost 2 bases, J lost 0 bases, and 10 bases lay in between. Germline-derived CDR1 and CDR2 are LGHDT and YNNKEL (reference sequence). The CDR3 contains 15 residues. The DNA for the CDR3 is TGTGCCAGCAGCCAAAGAGGGAGCATGAACACTGAAGCTTTCTTT. Protein sequence: CASSQRGSMNTEAFF.

The chain links TRBV7-9 to TRBJ1-4, with D maybe TRBD1 (5 bases). Germline assignment: CDR1 SEHNR and CDR2 FQNEAQ (reference sequence). V lost 1 base to trimming and J lost 4 bases, with 10 bases between them. CDR3 size: 15 residues. CDR3 protein: CASSLGGANNEKLFF. The DNA of the CDR3 is TGTGCCAGCAGCTTAGGCGGGGCAAATAATGAAAAACTGTTTTTT. The variable domain in full, with the rest retrieved from reference TRBV7-9 and TRBJ1-4, is DTGVSQNPRHKITKRGQNVTFRCDPISEHNRLYWYRQTLGQGPEFLTYFQNEAQLEKSRLLSDRFSAERPKGSFSTLEIQRTEQGDSAMYLCASSLGGANNEKLFFGSGTQLSVL.